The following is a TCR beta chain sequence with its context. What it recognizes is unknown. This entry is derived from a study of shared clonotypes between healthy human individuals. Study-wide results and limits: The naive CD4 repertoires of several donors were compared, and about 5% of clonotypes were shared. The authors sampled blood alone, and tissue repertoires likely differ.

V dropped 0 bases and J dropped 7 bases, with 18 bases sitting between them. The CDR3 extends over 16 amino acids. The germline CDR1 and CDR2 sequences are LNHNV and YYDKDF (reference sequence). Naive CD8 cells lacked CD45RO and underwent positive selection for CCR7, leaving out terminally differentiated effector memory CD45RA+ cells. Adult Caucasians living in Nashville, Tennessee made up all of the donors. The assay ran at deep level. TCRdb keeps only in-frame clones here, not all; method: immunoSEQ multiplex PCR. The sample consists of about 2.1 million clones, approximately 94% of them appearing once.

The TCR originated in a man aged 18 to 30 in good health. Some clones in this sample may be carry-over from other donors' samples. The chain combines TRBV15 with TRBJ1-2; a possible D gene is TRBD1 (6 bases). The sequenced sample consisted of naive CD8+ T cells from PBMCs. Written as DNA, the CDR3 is TGTGCCACCAGCAGAGATCGGGACACGCCCGCGGGTGGCTACACCTTC. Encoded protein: CATSRDRDTPAGGYTF.